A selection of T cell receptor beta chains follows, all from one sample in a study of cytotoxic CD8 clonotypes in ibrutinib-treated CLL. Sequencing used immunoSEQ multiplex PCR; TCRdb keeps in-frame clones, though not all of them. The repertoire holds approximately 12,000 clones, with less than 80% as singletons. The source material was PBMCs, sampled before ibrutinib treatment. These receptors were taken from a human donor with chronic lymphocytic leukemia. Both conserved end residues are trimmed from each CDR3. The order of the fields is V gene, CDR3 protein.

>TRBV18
ASSPTGEGYT
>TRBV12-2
ASRLVGQRDNQPQH
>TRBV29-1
RSGVEQY
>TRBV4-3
ASSQGGGNEQF
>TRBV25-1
ASRETGGGSPLH
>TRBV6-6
ASIDLGHYGYT
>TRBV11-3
ASSRGQDYEQY
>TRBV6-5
ASRQRESYEQY
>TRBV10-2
ASSESGTSGGVDTQY
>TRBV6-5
ASSVGDYGYT
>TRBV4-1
ASSQFGGSTDTQY
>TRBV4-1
ASSLVPGTPAMPQH
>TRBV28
ASSRLLSSYNEQF
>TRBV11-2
ATRGGELF
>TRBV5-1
ASSSLTENDEQY
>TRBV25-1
ASIWDPLETQY
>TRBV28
ASGNEQY
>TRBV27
ASSYDSEGTGELF
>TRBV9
ASSVPGPRSNEKLF
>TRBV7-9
ASSPPAEGYT
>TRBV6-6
ATDISGREGYGYT
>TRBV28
ASSLASGGSYEQY
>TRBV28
ASSFGTAKDYYGYT
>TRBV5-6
ASRALGDTGELF
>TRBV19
ASSNGGRSYNEQF
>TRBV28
ASSSLQGGSKNIQY
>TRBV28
ASRSRGTGEYYEQY
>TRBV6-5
ASRVQGGTEAF
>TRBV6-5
ASSYSASGGYNEQF
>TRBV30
AWSFSGTGGGGQY
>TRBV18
ASSTDRGRGIEAF
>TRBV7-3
ASSSGPEDTQY
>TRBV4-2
ASSTRTANTGELF
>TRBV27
ASMGSGAGIQPGQETQY
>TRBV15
ATSRAGMGTEAF